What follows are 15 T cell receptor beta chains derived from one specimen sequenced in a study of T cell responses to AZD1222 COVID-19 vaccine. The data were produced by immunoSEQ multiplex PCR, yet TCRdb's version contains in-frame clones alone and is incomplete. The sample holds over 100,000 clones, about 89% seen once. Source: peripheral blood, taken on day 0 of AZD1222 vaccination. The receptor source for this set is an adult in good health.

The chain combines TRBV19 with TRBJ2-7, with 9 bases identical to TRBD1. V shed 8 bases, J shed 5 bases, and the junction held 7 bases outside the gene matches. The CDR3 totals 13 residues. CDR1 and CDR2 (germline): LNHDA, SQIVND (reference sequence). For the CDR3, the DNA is TGTGCCAGTTCCGGGACAGGGACTAACGAGCAGTACTTC. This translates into CASSGTGTNEQYF.

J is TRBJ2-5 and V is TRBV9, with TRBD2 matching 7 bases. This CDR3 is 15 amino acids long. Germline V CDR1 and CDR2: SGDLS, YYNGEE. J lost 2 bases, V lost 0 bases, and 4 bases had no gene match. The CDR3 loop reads CASSVGTSYQETQYF. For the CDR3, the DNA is TGTGCCAGCAGCGTAGGGACTAGTTATCAAGAGACCCAGTACTTC.

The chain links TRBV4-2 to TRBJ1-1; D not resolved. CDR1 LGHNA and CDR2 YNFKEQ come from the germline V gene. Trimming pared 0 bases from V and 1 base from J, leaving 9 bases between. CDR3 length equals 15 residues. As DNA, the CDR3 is TGTGCCAGCAGCCAAGATGCAGGTCAGAACACTGAAGCTTTCTTT. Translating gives CASSQDAGQNTEAFF.

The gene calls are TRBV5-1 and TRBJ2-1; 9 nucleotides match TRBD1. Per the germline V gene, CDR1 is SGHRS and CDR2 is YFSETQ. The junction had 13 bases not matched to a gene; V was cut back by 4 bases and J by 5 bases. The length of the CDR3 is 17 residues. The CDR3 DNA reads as TGCGCCAGCAGCCCCTTCATTGGGACAGGGTCCAACAATGAGCAGTTCTTC. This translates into CASSPFIGTGSNNEQFF.

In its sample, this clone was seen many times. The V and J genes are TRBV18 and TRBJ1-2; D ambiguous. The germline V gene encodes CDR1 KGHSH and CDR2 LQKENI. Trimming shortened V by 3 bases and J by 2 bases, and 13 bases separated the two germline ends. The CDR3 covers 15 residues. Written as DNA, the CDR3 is TGTGCCAGCTCACCGTTGGCAGACGCCAACTATGGCTACACCTTC. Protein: CASSPLADANYGYTF.

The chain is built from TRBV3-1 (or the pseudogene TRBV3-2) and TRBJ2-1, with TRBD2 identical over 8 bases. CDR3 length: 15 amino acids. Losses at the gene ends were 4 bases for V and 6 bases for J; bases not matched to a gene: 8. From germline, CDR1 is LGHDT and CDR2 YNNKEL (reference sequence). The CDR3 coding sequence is TGTGCCAGCAGCCCAGCGGGAGTTGTTGGCAATGAGCAGTTCTTC. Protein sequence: CASSPAGVVGNEQFF.

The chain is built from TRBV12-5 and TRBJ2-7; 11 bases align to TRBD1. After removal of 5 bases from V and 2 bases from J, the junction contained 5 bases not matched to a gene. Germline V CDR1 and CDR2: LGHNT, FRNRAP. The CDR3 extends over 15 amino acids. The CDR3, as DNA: TGTGCTAGTGGTCGTGGGACAGGGGGTGCCTACGAGCAGTACTTC. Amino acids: CASGRGTGGAYEQYF.

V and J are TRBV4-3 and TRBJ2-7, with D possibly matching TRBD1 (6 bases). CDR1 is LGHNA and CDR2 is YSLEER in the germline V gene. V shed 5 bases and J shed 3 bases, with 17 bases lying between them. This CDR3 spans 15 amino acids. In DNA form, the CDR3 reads TGCGCCAGCAGCACTAACAGGGCGGTGGGCTACGAGCAGTACTTC. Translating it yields CASSTNRAVGYEQYF.

In nucleotides, the CDR3 is TGTGCCAGCACCCCTAGCGGGGGGGAAGAGACCCAGTACTTC. Its protein product is CASTPSGGEETQYF. J is TRBJ2-5 and V is TRBV2, with 12 nucleotides matching TRBD2. Germline V gives CDR1 SNHLY, CDR2 FYNNEI. V gave up 7 bases and J gave up 3 bases; unmatched junction bases: 3. This CDR3 region has 14 residues.

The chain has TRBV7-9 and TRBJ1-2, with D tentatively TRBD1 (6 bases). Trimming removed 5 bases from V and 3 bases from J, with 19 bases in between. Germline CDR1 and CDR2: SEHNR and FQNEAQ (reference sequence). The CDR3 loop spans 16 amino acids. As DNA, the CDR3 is TGTGCCAGCAGCCCCGGGGGCAGGATGTTTGACTATGGCTACACCTTC. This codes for CASSPGGRMFDYGYTF.

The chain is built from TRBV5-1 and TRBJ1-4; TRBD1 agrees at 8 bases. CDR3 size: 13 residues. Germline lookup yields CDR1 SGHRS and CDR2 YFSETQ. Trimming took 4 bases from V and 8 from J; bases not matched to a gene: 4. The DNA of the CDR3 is TGCGCCAGCAGCCCGACAGGGGTGGAAAAACTGTTTTTT. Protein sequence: CASSPTGVEKLFF.

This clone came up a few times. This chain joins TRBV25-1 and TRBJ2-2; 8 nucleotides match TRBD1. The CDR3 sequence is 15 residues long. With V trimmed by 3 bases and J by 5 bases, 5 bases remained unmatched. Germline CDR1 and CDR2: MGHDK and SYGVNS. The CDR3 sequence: CASSERQGTTGELFF. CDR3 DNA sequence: TGTGCCAGCAGTGAGAGACAGGGGACAACCGGGGAGCTGTTTTTT.

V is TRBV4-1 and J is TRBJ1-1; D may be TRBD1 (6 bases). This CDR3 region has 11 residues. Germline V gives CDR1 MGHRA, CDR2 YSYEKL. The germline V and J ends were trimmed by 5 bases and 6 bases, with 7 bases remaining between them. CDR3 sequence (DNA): TGCGCCAGCAGCGCAGGGGCTGAAGCTTTCTTT. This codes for CASSAGAEAFF.

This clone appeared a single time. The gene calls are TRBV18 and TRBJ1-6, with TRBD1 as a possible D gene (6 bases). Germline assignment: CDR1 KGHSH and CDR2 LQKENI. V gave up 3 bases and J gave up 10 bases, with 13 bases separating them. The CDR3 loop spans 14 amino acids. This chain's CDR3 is CASSPDRLGSPLHF. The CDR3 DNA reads TGTGCCAGCTCACCCGACAGGCTGGGATCACCCCTCCACTTT. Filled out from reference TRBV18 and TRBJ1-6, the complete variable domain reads NAGVMQNPRHLVRRRGQEARLRCSPMKGHSHVYWYRQLPEEGLKFMVYLQKENIIDESGMPKERFSAEFPKEGPSILRIQQVVRGDSAAYFCASSPDRLGSPLHFGNGTRLTVT.

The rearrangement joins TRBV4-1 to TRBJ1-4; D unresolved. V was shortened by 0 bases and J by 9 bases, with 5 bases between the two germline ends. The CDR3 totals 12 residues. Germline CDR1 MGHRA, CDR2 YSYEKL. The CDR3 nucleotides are TGCGCCAGCAGCCAAGATGGGAAAAAACTGTTTTTT. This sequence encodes CASSQDGKKLFF.